This T cell receptor beta chain was recorded in a study of cytomegalovirus exposure and HLA in healthy donors (dated 2017 in TCRdb). Describing the broader study: According to a later analysis, the roughly 120 validation repertoires were produced on the same platform as the 600 to 850 repertoires of the first cohort. The study aimed to test whether signatures of past pathogen exposure could be identified by cataloging public T cell receptors. A separate validation cohort of 90 to 150 different subjects was used in addition to the 666-subject first cohort. High-throughput TCR immunosequencing, statistical association of individual TCRs with disease status, and machine learning were combined to predict cytomegalovirus infection status. On the study overall, not on this receptor specifically: The classifier was reported to diagnose cytomegalovirus status with high specificity and sensitivity in both the original cohort and the validation cohort. The study gave a list of more than 150 TCR beta chains associated with cytomegalovirus. In vitro tests confirmed that a few of the cytomegalovirus-associated TCR beta chains recognize cytomegalovirus antigens. It was suggested by the authors that the approach could potentially be generalized to other disease states and immunological phenotypes. Of the cluster scores, roughly 95% were above 0 in a later analysis, which found that TCRs clustered in the first cohort also tended to co-occur in the roughly 130 validation repertoires. Most TCR sequences were seen in very few donors, while some public TCRs were found in many individuals. The validation cohort had no HLA typing available for a later analysis, so co-occurrence within that cohort was assessed over all 130 or so repertoires.

The protocol used for the library was the immunoSEQ multiplex PCR assay. Regarding the original processing steps: A statistical classification framework was built for diagnosing cytomegalovirus status from the catalog of TCR beta chain sequences. Held by TCRdb, this immuneACCESS table contains in-frame sequences only and omits some clones. Under half of the omission traces to an unresolved V gene where checked; the cause of the rest is unknown. V and J calls and clone size are copied from that table; D and trimming were computed from the DNA. The sample table records around 240,000 clones; around 87% of these occur just once. The ten biggest clones cover 0.37% of the sample. A remark on this clone: Its antigen remains unidentified. No much larger clonotype is one base removed from it; base qualities were not supplied.

V loses 6 bases of germline sequence and J loses 5 bases, and the interval between the two ends is 16 bases. The CDR3 contains 14 residues, cysteine and phenylalanine counted. The kept DNA is CDR3 alone, 42 bases in frame from the first base. The germline V gene sets CDR1 to MDHEN and CDR2 to SYDVKM. The donors were included in the validation cohort of 120 subjects, a group kept apart from the approximately 700-subject first cohort. Input material: PBMCs. Recombination joined TRBV28 with TRBJ1-1; tentative D gene TRBD1, with 5 bases matching. The sequence came from a woman under 30 in good health and CMV-seronegative. The DNA sequence is as follows: TGTGCCAGCAGAAGCCCGGGACTAAAGACTGAAGCTTTCTTT. The translation is CASRSPGLKTEAFF.